A single sample gave rise to the 8 T cell receptor beta chains below, sequenced in a study of blood T cell repertoires in COVID-19. Some clones are missing from TCRdb's copy, which holds only in-frame ones; the method was immunoSEQ multiplex PCR. Of roughly 230,000 clones in the sample, approximately 80% were seen once. The sample was peripheral blood. The receptor set was obtained from a woman aged 45-60 years with acute or convalescent COVID-19.

The chain joins TRBV6-2 or TRBV6-3 to TRBJ1-1; TRBD1 aligns across 8 bases. J was trimmed by 6 bases and V by 4 bases; bases with no gene match: 4. The CDR3 contains 13 residues. Germline CDR1 reads MNHEY; CDR2 reads SVGEGT. The CDR3 loop is CASSSQGGAEAFF. The CDR3 coding sequence is TGTGCCAGCAGTTCACAGGGGGGTGCTGAAGCTTTCTTT.

The chain couples TRBV30 to TRBJ2-5, with a possible D match to TRBD2 (6 bases). CDR1 is GTSNPN, CDR2 SVGIG, per germline (reference sequence). This CDR3 region has 11 residues. V shed 7 bases and J shed 2 bases, with 8 bases lying between them. The CDR3 DNA reads as TGTGCCTTAGCGGAGCAAGAGACCCAGTACTTC. Protein sequence: CALAEQETQYF.

The chain couples TRBV30 to TRBJ2-5; 8 positions match TRBD1. CDR3 length equals 15 residues. Germline trimming cut 0 bases from V and 3 bases from J; bases unmatched to any gene: 6. Germline V gene lookup returns CDR1 GTSNPN and CDR2 SVGIG (reference sequence). CDR3 amino acids: CAWSVAAGGKETQYF. CDR3 sequence (DNA): TGTGCCTGGAGTGTAGCGGCAGGGGGCAAAGAGACCCAGTACTTC.

The chain recombines TRBV6-5 with TRBJ1-2, with 7 nucleotides matching TRBD1. Unmatched junction bases numbered 10, after V lost 5 bases and J lost 4 bases. Germline loops: CDR1 MNHEY, CDR2 SVGAGI. The length of the CDR3 is 15 residues. The CDR3 here is CASSPKNRDSYGYTF. DNA of the CDR3: TGTGCCAGCAGTCCTAAAAACCGGGACAGCTATGGCTACACCTTC.

In this sample, this clone turned up a few times. The gene calls are TRBV15 and TRBJ2-1, with 8 bases that match TRBD2. Per the germline V gene, CDR1 is LNHNV and CDR2 is YYDKDF (reference sequence). CDR3 length: 15 amino acids. Unmatched junction bases numbered 8, after V lost 1 base and J lost 9 bases. The CDR3 here is CATSRVSGTFGEQFF. The DNA of the CDR3 is TGTGCCACCAGCAGAGTTAGCGGGACTTTCGGTGAGCAGTTCTTC.

V and J are TRBV2 and TRBJ1-1, with TRBD1 matching 8 bases. Germline trimming cut 2 bases from V and 3 bases from J; bases unmatched to any gene: 8. Per germline, CDR1 SNHLY and CDR2 FYNNEI. This CDR3 is built from 16 residues. As DNA, the CDR3 is TGTGCCAGCAGTGAAACCCTTGGACAGGGCTACACTGAAGCTTTCTTT. This codes for CASSETLGQGYTEAFF. The variable domain in full, completed from reference TRBV2 and TRBJ1-1, reads EPEVTQTPSHQVTQMGQEVILRCVPISNHLYFYWYRQILGQKVEFLVSFYNNEISEKSEIFDDQFSVERPDGSNFTLKIRSTKLEDSAMYFCASSETLGQGYTEAFFGQGTRLTVV.

V and J are TRBV27 and TRBJ1-6; D ambiguous. Looked up from germline, CDR1 is MNHEY and CDR2 is SMNVEV (reference sequence). V shed 5 bases and J shed 10 bases, with 21 bases lying between them. The CDR3 sequence is 16 residues long. The CDR3 bases are TGTGCCAGCAGTCCCGCCCCAAGTCGGTCGTACTCACCCCTCCACTTT. This sequence encodes CASSPAPSRSYSPLHF.

J is TRBJ1-6 and V is TRBV5-4; D not resolved. V was clipped by 3 bases and J by 10 bases, with 11 bases between them. Germline lookup yields CDR1 SGHNT and CDR2 YYREEE (reference sequence). CDR3 length equals 13 residues. CDR3 region: CASSSGGESPLHF. The CDR3 nucleotides read TGTGCCAGCAGCTCAGGCGGGGAATCACCCCTCCACTTT.